Shown below are 26 T cell receptor beta chains from a single sample sequenced in a study of T cells after yellow fever vaccination. TCRdb fed the 5' RACE reads into MiXCR, producing one record per CDR3 protein. Of over 300,000 distinct CDR3 sequences detected, over 3.5% appear once; the ten largest clones hold roughly 25%. Specimen: PBMCs, collected 5 days after the yellow fever booster vaccination. The receptors were gathered from a man aged 18 to 29 who received the YFV17D yellow fever vaccine.

The chain employs TRBV7-3 and TRBJ2-3; D might be TRBD2 (6 bases). Germline V CDR1 and CDR2: SGHTA, FQGTGA. This CDR3 region has 15 residues. The germline V and J ends were trimmed by 8 bases and 8 bases, with 23 bases remaining between them. CDR3 amino acids: CASSLSGDPGGTQYF. DNA for the CDR3: TGTGCCAGCTCGCTGAGCGGAGACCCCGGGGGTACGCAGTATTTT. The full variable domain, with the rest looked up from reference TRBV7-3 and TRBJ2-3, is GAGVSQTPSNKVTEKGKYVELRCDPISGHTALYWYRQSLGQGPEFLIYFQGTGAADDSGLPNDRFFAVRPEGSVSTLKIQRTERGDSAVYLCASSLSGDPGGTQYFGPGTRLTVL.

This clonotype appeared a few times. The chain combines TRBV11-2 with TRBJ2-7, with 7 positions matching TRBD1. Germline V gene lookup returns CDR1 SGHAT and CDR2 FQNNGV. This CDR3 has 16 amino acids. V was clipped by 5 bases and J by 4 bases; unmatched bases: 14. The CDR3 loop reads CASSPGTDLEDYEQYF. CDR3 in DNA: TGTGCCAGCAGCCCCGGGACAGACCTGGAGGATTACGAGCAGTACTTC.

J is TRBJ2-5 and V is TRBV4-2; D tentatively fits TRBD1 or TRBD2 (6 bases each). CDR1 and CDR2 (germline): LGHNA, YNFKEQ. The CDR3 sequence is 18 residues long. The V gene lost 0 bases and the J gene lost 6 bases, with 23 bases spanning the gap. In DNA form, the CDR3 reads TGTGCCAGCAGCCAAGAGGGGGGCTGGCAGGGTAAGGCTCAGACCCAGTACTTC. It is translated as CASSQEGGWQGKAQTQYF.

The chain combines TRBV20-1 with TRBJ1-4; 7 bases line up with TRBD1. Germline assignment: CDR1 DFQATT and CDR2 SNEGSKA (reference sequence). The junction had 7 bases not matched to a gene; V was cut back by 3 bases and J by 3 bases. The CDR3 spans 15 residues. The CDR3 nucleotides read TGCAGTGCTAGCGAAACAGGGGCGGCTAATGAAAAACTGTTTTTT. Translation: CSASETGAANEKLFF.

This clonotype was seen a handful of times. The chain uses TRBV6-5 and TRBJ2-3; 7 bases align to TRBD2. The CDR3 spans 15 residues. V was clipped by 0 bases and J by 3 bases; unmatched bases: 3. Germline V gene data show CDR1 as MNHEY and CDR2 as SVGAGI. The CDR3 DNA is TGTGCCAGCAGTTACTCGCAGGGACTAACAGATACGCAGTATTTT. Protein: CASSYSQGLTDTQYF.

In its sample, this clonotype was seen many times. This rearrangement joins TRBV5-1 to TRBJ2-7; TRBD1 matches at 10 bases. The CDR3 covers 14 residues. CDR1 is SGHRS, CDR2 YFSETQ, per germline. Trimming at V came to 4 bases and at J to 3 bases, leaving 4 bases not matched to a gene. CDR3 DNA sequence: TGCGCCAGCAGCCCTAGGACAGGGGGCTACGAGCAGTACTTC. Protein sequence: CASSPRTGGYEQYF.

The rearrangement joins TRBV9 to TRBJ1-2; perhaps TRBD1 as D (5 bases). The CDR3 totals 13 residues. Per germline, CDR1 SGDLS and CDR2 YYNGEE. The ends were cut back, 3 bases at V and 2 bases at J, with 8 bases in the middle. In nucleotides, the CDR3 is TGTGCCAGCAGCGCACAGGAGAACTATGGCTACACCTTC. This sequence encodes CASSAQENYGYTF.

The sample holds many counts of this clonotype. CDR3 sequence (DNA): TGTGCCAGCAGTTACCGTAAGGGTTGGGGCAATCAGCCCCAGCATTTT. This encodes CASSYRKGWGNQPQHF. V and J are TRBV6-5 and TRBJ1-5; D is ambiguous. From germline, CDR1 is MNHEY and CDR2 SVGAGI. The CDR3 length is 16 residues. V lost 2 bases to trimming and J lost 2 bases, with 13 bases between them.

This clonotype has only a few counts. The gene calls are TRBV29-1 and TRBJ2-5; D perhaps matches TRBD2 (7 bases). The CDR3 is 14 residues long. Trimming took off 0 bases at V and 5 bases at J, with 13 bases between the two ends. The germline gives CDR1 SQVTM, CDR2 ANQGSEA. The chain's CDR3 is CSVEERGGGETQYF. CDR3 DNA sequence: TGCAGCGTTGAAGAGAGAGGGGGGGGTGAGACCCAGTACTTC.

This clonotype was observed a handful of times. The chain couples TRBV24-1 to TRBJ2-1, with 11 bases that match TRBD1. Germline V CDR1 and CDR2: KGHDR, SFDVKD. Germline trimming cut 9 bases from V and 8 bases from J; bases unmatched to any gene: 5. This CDR3 region has 13 residues. In DNA, the CDR3 is TGTGCCACCGGCGGGGGACAGGGGGATGAGCAGTTCTTC. Translated: CATGGGQGDEQFF.

The genes are TRBV19 and TRBJ2-1, with 15 bases matching TRBD2. The CDR3 runs to 16 residues. Trimming cost V 5 bases and J 5 bases; bases outside gene matches: 4. Per the germline V gene, CDR1 is LNHDA and CDR2 is SQIVND (reference sequence). DNA of the CDR3: TGTGCCAGTAGTGTTGGACTAGCGGGGGGGAACAATGAGCAGTTCTTC. It codes for CASSVGLAGGNNEQFF.

This clonotype was picked up a small number of times. This chain uses TRBV20-1 with TRBJ2-7; 7 bases agree with TRBD1. CDR3 length equals 12 residues. Germline assignment: CDR1 DFQATT and CDR2 SNEGSKA (reference sequence). V gave up 6 bases and J gave up 2 bases; unmatched junction bases: 4. The CDR3 DNA follows: TGCAGTGCCCGGGACAGAGCCTACGAGCAGTACGTC. Encoded protein: CSARDRAYEQYV.

This clonotype was counted ten times or more. The chain has TRBV5-1 and TRBJ1-3; tentative D call: TRBD1 (6 bases). V lost 1 base to trimming and J lost 0 bases, with 8 bases between them. CDR3 length: 15 amino acids. Germline V lookup: CDR1 SGHRS, CDR2 YFSETQ. This CDR3 is CASSLRDTSGNTIYF. Here the CDR3 DNA reads TGCGCCAGCAGCTTGAGGGACACCTCTGGAAACACCATATATTTT.

The chain combines TRBV4-2 with TRBJ2-1; no definite D call. CDR1 is LGHNA, CDR2 YNFKEQ, per germline. Trimming pared 2 bases from V and 7 bases from J, leaving 12 bases between. The CDR3 spans 14 residues. CDR3 nucleotides: TGTGCCAGCAGCCAATATCCCTCGCGGAATGAGCAGTTCTTC. Protein product: CASSQYPSRNEQFF.

This clonotype has at least ten counts. The chain's CDR3 is CASSRLSTSGGTWYQETQYF. The CDR3 DNA sequence: TGTGCCAGCAGTCGCCTTTCTACTAGCGGGGGGACCTGGTACCAAGAGACCCAGTACTTC. The chain combines TRBV12-3 or TRBV12-4 with TRBJ2-5; 12 bases are a match to TRBD2. The CDR3 runs to 20 residues. The ends lost 5 bases at V and 0 bases at J; junction bases unmatched: 16.

Only a few counts were recorded for this clonotype. V and J are TRBV29-1 and TRBJ2-5, with 11 bases that match TRBD2. This CDR3 is built from 12 residues. Germline CDR1 reads SQVTM; CDR2 reads ANQGSEA. With V trimmed by 7 bases and J by 5 bases, 3 bases remained unmatched. DNA of the CDR3: TGCAGCGGTGTAGCGGGGGGGGAGACCCAGTACTTC. Its protein product is CSGVAGGETQYF.

This clonotype has a count of ten or more. V and J are TRBV28 and TRBJ1-6, with TRBD1 matching 10 bases. V gave up 4 bases and J gave up 10 bases; unmatched junction bases: 4. Looked up from germline, CDR1 is MDHEN and CDR2 is SYDVKM. CDR3 length equals 14 residues. The CDR3 bases are TGTGCCAGCAGTTCGGACAGGGGGAGGTCACCCCTCCACTTT. Its protein is CASSSDRGRSPLHF.

The chain employs TRBV7-2 and TRBJ2-7; possible D gene TRBD1, 9 bases. Germline CDR1 reads SGHTA; CDR2 reads FQGNSA. This CDR3 is built from 16 residues. V lost 5 bases and J lost 5, with 22 bases in between. The CDR3 region is CASSRGGTGRTHEQYF. In nucleotides, the CDR3 is TGTGCCAGCAGCCGGGGGGGGACAGGGAGGACCCACGAGCAGTACTTC.

This clonotype was observed at least ten times. The chain carries TRBV7-2 and TRBJ2-5; 10 bases are a match to TRBD2. Germline values: CDR1 SGHTA, CDR2 FQGNSA. Unmatched junction bases numbered 2, after V lost 0 bases and J lost 4 bases. The CDR3 spans 15 residues. CDR3 nucleotide sequence: TGTGCCAGCAGCTTAGCACTAGCGGGGAGAGAGACCCAGTACTTC. It encodes CASSLALAGRETQYF. The full variable domain, completed using reference TRBV7-2 and TRBJ2-5, is GAGVSQSPSNKVTEKGKDVELRCDPISGHTALYWYRQSLGQGLEFLIYFQGNSAPDKSGLPSDRFSAERTGGSVSTLTIQRTQQEDSAVYLCASSLALAGRETQYFGPGTRLLVL.

This clonotype was observed many times. V usage is TRBV7-9 and J usage is TRBJ2-3; tentative D call: TRBD1 (5 bases). V dropped 5 bases and J dropped 2 bases, with 17 bases sitting between them. CDR1 and CDR2 (germline): SEHNR, FQNEAQ (reference sequence). The CDR3 spans 16 residues. CDR3 region: CASSRGTGPITDTQYF. The CDR3 coding sequence is TGTGCCAGCAGCCGCGGTACAGGCCCGATCACAGATACGCAGTATTTT.

This clonotype was seen only a few times. The V gene is TRBV11-3, the J gene TRBJ2-3; D uncertain. Germline CDR1 SGHNT, CDR2 YENEEA. V was cut by 1 base and J by 2 bases, with 10 bases left in between. CDR3 length: 15 residues. This chain's CDR3 is CASSLGQGPTDTQYF. For the CDR3, the DNA is TGTGCCAGCAGCTTAGGCCAAGGGCCCACAGATACGCAGTATTTT.

This clonotype was counted at least ten times. The rearrangement joins TRBV12-3 or TRBV12-4 to TRBJ2-3; the D is unclear. V lost 5 bases and J lost 3, with 3 bases in between. The CDR3 extends over 11 amino acids. CDR3 protein: CASSETDTQYF. In nucleotides, the CDR3 is TGTGCCAGCAGTGAGACAGATACGCAGTATTTT.

This clonotype was observed at least ten times. The chain has TRBV7-2 and TRBJ2-5; 8 nucleotides line up with TRBD2. There are 15 residues in the CDR3. The germline gives CDR1 SGHTA, CDR2 FQGNSA. The ends lost 5 bases at V and 3 bases at J; junction bases unmatched: 8. CDR3 region: CASSPQAAGEETQYF. The CDR3 region has the DNA TGTGCCAGCAGCCCCCAGGCAGCGGGGGAAGAGACCCAGTACTTC.

This clonotype was detected only a few times. The genes are TRBV29-1 and TRBJ2-3, with D unclear. Trimming took 2 bases from V and 1 from J, leaving 7 bases between them. CDR1 SQVTM and CDR2 ANQGSEA come from the germline V gene. The CDR3 spans 13 residues. Written as DNA, the CDR3 is TGCAGCGTTGAAAAGGCCGGCACAGATACGCAGTATTTT. It specifies CSVEKAGTDTQYF.

This clonotype was detected a few times. The chain has TRBV20-1 and TRBJ1-4; D not certain. From germline, CDR1 is DFQATT and CDR2 SNEGSKA (reference sequence). The CDR3 totals 13 residues. Trimming stripped 4 bases from V and 5 bases from J, with 11 bases between. The CDR3 region has the DNA TGCAGTGCTACTGATAAATCAAATGAAAAACTGTTTTTT. Its translation is CSATDKSNEKLFF.

The table lists this clonotype with a few counts. CDR3: CASSYDRQGIYGYTF. Here the CDR3 DNA reads TGCGCCAGCAGCTACGATAGACAGGGTATCTATGGCTACACCTTC. V gene TRBV5-1 combines with J gene TRBJ1-2; 7 bases agree with TRBD1. The length of the CDR3 is 15 residues. The V segment lost 3 bases and the J segment 4 bases; nucleotides outside the gene matches: 9. CDR1 SGHRS and CDR2 YFSETQ come from the germline V gene.